Each of the 19 T cell receptor beta chains below was sequenced from the same sample in a study of T cell responses to AZD1222 COVID-19 vaccine. Clones were read by immunoSEQ multiplex PCR, and TCRdb kept only the in-frame ones, dropping some. The data hold 120,000 or so clones, with 90% observed a single time. The source was peripheral blood, collected on day 0 of AZD1222 vaccination. Source of these receptors: an adult in good health.

This clone was seen once. This sequence joins TRBV27 and TRBJ1-1; 7 nucleotides align to TRBD1. Germline CDR1 is MNHEY and CDR2 is SMNVEV (reference sequence). The CDR3 length is 13 residues. The V gene end was trimmed by 2 bases and the J gene end by 11 bases; junction bases not matched to a gene: 8. CDR3 amino acids: CASSLRQGVKAFF. The CDR3 DNA sequence: TGTGCCAGCAGTTTACGGCAGGGGGTAAAGGCTTTCTTT.

The V call is TRBV19, the J call TRBJ2-7; 10 bases fit TRBD2. This CDR3 contains 15 residues. The V segment lost 1 base and the J segment 6 bases; nucleotides outside the gene matches: 6. Per germline, CDR1 LNHDA and CDR2 SQIVND (reference sequence). The CDR3, as DNA: TGTGCCAGTAGTATAGCGGCTAGCGGGAGACTCGAGCAGTACTTC. Translation gives CASSIAASGRLEQYF. Using reference TRBV19 and TRBJ2-7 for the parts outside the CDR3, the full variable domain is DGGITQSPKYLFRKEGQNVTLSCEQNLNHDAMYWYRQDPGQGLRLIYYSQIVNDFQKGDIAEGYSVSREKKESFPLTVTSAQKNPTAFYLCASSIAASGRLEQYFGPGTRLTVT.

V is TRBV28 and J is TRBJ1-5; a possible D gene is TRBD1 (6 bases). Deletions cut 1 base from V and 5 bases from J, with 18 bases between. Germline CDR1 is MDHEN and CDR2 is SYDVKM. CDR3 size: 17 residues. CDR3 sequence reads: CASSLLQGMAVDQPQHF. CDR3 in DNA: TGTGCCAGCAGTTTATTGCAGGGGATGGCTGTCGATCAGCCCCAGCATTTT.

In this sample, this clone turned up once. This rearrangement joins TRBV28 to TRBJ2-6; no clear D gene. CDR1 and CDR2 (germline): MDHEN, SYDVKM. This CDR3 has 15 residues. V was clipped by 2 bases and J by 0 bases, with 5 bases between them. This chain's CDR3 is CASSLVPSGANVLTF. The CDR3 DNA follows: TGTGCCAGCAGTTTAGTGCCCTCTGGGGCCAACGTCCTGACTTTC.

This clone has only a few counts. J is TRBJ2-1 and V is TRBV6-5; 8 bases align to TRBD1. The germline V gene encodes CDR1 MNHEY and CDR2 SVGAGI. The CDR3 has 15 amino acids. V gave up 2 bases and J gave up 7 bases; unmatched junction bases: 7. The CDR3 nucleotides read TGTGCCAGCAGTTACGGGTCAGGGGGCGAGAATGAGCAGTTCTTC. Encoded protein: CASSYGSGGENEQFF.

For the CDR3, the DNA is TGTGCCAGCAGCCAAGATGTGGGACTAGCGGGAGAATTGGGACTCGAGCAGTACTTC. This codes for CASSQDVGLAGELGLEQYF. The rearrangement links TRBV4-2 to TRBJ2-7; 14 bases are a match to TRBD2. V dropped 0 bases and J dropped 6; count of bases not matched to a gene: 13. Per germline, CDR1 LGHNA and CDR2 YNFKEQ. The CDR3 runs 19 residues.

The chain joins TRBV9 to TRBJ2-2; D is unclear. V was cut by 3 bases and J by 5 bases, with 14 bases left in between. CDR1 and CDR2 from the germline V gene are SGDLS and YYNGEE. The CDR3 loop spans 15 amino acids. CDR3 bases: TGTGCCAGCAGCGCCACGGCCGGGCGGACCGGGGAGCTGTTTTTT. Translated: CASSATAGRTGELFF.

The rearrangement uses TRBV28 and TRBJ1-2, with 8 nucleotides matching TRBD1. Germline loops: CDR1 MDHEN, CDR2 SYDVKM. The CDR3 spans 17 residues. Trimming took 2 bases from V and 6 from J; bases not matched to a gene: 14. This chain's CDR3 is CASSLLTPGGIGDGYTF. The CDR3 DNA reads as TGTGCCAGCAGTTTACTTACCCCAGGGGGCATAGGCGATGGCTACACCTTC.

The chain is built from TRBV5-1 and TRBJ1-1; D ambiguous. From germline, CDR1 is SGHRS and CDR2 YFSETQ. Trimming took off 4 bases at V and 2 bases at J, with 9 bases between the two ends. The length of the CDR3 is 13 residues. The CDR3 loop is CASSRISNTEAFF. DNA for the CDR3: TGCGCCAGCAGCCGTATATCTAACACTGAAGCTTTCTTT.

V usage is TRBV9 and J usage is TRBJ1-6; D perhaps matches TRBD1 (5 bases). CDR3 length: 15 amino acids. The V and J ends lost 3 bases and 5 bases respectively, with 12 bases between them. Looked up from germline, CDR1 is SGDLS and CDR2 is YYNGEE. This CDR3 is CASSARGGDNSPLHF. The CDR3 DNA reads TGTGCCAGCAGCGCCCGGGGAGGGGATAATTCACCCCTCCACTTT.

The chain carries TRBV5-1 and TRBJ2-5, with a weak D call TRBD2 (5 bases). The V gene's germline CDR1 is SGHRS and CDR2 YFSETQ. The CDR3 totals 14 residues. Trimming pared 0 bases from V and 5 bases from J, leaving 11 bases between. CDR3 bases: TGCGCCAGCAGCTTGGGAGGGTCGCGGGAGACCCAGTACTTC. Translating it yields CASSLGGSRETQYF.

This sequence joins TRBV24-1 and TRBJ2-2; unclear D gene. Trimming took off 5 bases at V and 3 bases at J, with 12 bases between the two ends. CDR3 size: 15 residues. CDR1 is KGHDR, CDR2 SFDVKD, per germline. CDR3 DNA sequence: TGTGCCACCAGTGCCGCGGAAGGACACACCGGGGAGCTGTTTTTT. Amino acids: CATSAAEGHTGELFF.

To note about this clone: Other DNA sequences in the same sample also yield this CDR3. The V and J genes are TRBV7-9 and TRBJ2-3; D may be TRBD2 (6 bases). V was trimmed by 3 bases and J by 2 bases, leaving 9 bases between them. Germline V CDR1 and CDR2: SEHNR, FQNEAQ (reference sequence). The CDR3 runs 14 residues. CDR3 sequence (DNA): TGTGCCAGCAGCTTGGAGGGCTCCACAGATACGCAGTATTTT. The encoded protein is CASSLEGSTDTQYF.

This chain links TRBV6-4 with TRBJ2-2, with D maybe TRBD1 (6 bases). The CDR3 is made up of 16 amino acids. V was clipped by 10 bases and J by 4 bases, with 22 bases between them. Germline lookup yields CDR1 MRHNA and CDR2 SNTAGT. The CDR3: CATSTPDSSTTGELFF. In nucleotides, the CDR3 is TGTGCCACTTCGACCCCGGACAGCTCTACCACCGGGGAGCTGTTTTTT.

The chain carries TRBV15 and TRBJ2-1, with 9 nucleotides matching TRBD2. Germline V gene lookup returns CDR1 LNHNV and CDR2 YYDKDF (reference sequence). With 0 bases clipped from V and 2 bases from J, the junction kept 2 bases outside the gene matches. This CDR3 region has 16 residues. CDR3 in DNA: TGTGCCACCAGCAGAGACCTAGCGGGAACCTACAATGAGCAGTTCTTC. It yields the protein CATSRDLAGTYNEQFF.

V gene TRBV6-6 combines with J gene TRBJ1-1; weak D call: TRBD1 (6 bases). This CDR3 has 12 residues. Germline V gene sequence: CDR1 MNHNY, CDR2 SVGAGI (reference sequence). The V end was cut by 4 bases, the J end by 6 bases, with 9 bases between. CDR3 residues: CASSLGGPEAFF. Here the CDR3 DNA reads TGTGCCAGCAGTTTAGGGGGGCCTGAAGCTTTCTTT.

This chain connects TRBV9 to TRBJ2-1; D uncertain. Between the trimmed V and J ends, which lost 0 bases and 6 bases, there was a span of 16 bases. Germline V gene data show CDR1 as SGDLS and CDR2 as YYNGEE. The CDR3 loop spans 16 amino acids. The CDR3 here is CASSVDGPRWSNEQFF. In DNA, the CDR3 is TGTGCCAGCAGCGTAGACGGACCGCGATGGAGCAATGAGCAGTTCTTC.

The rearrangement joins TRBV19 to TRBJ1-5, with D possibly matching TRBD1 (5 bases). Germline loops: CDR1 LNHDA, CDR2 SQIVND (reference sequence). V was clipped by 4 bases and J by 5 bases, with 12 bases between them. CDR3 length: 14 residues. CDR3 loop: CASSRGRVYQPQHF. The CDR3 DNA sequence: TGTGCCAGTAGTAGGGGACGGGTTTATCAGCCCCAGCATTTT.

The chain links TRBV4-2 to TRBJ2-6, with a possible D match to TRBD2 (6 bases). V dropped 0 bases and J dropped 2 bases, with 11 bases sitting between them. This CDR3 contains 17 residues. Germline CDR1 is LGHNA and CDR2 is YNFKEQ. In nucleotides, the CDR3 is TGTGCCAGCAGCCAAGATTGGAGGGGAACTGGGGCCAACGTCCTGACTTTC. This sequence encodes CASSQDWRGTGANVLTF.